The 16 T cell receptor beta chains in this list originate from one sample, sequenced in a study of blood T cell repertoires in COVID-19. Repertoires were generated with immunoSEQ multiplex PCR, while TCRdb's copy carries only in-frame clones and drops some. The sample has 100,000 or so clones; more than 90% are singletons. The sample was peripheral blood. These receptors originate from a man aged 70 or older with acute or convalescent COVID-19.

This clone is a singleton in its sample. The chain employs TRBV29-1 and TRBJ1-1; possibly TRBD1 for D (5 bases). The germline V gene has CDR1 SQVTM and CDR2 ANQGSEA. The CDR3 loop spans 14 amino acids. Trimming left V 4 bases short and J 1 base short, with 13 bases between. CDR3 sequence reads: CSVVLRGGNTEAFF. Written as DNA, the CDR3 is TGCAGCGTTGTCCTACGGGGGGGGAACACTGAAGCTTTCTTT.

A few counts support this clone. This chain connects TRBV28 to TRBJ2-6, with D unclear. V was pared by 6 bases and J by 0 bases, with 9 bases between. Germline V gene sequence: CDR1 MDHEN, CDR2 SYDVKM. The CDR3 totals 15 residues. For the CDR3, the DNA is TGTGCCAGCAGCTCCCCCCTCTCTGGGGCCAACGTCCTGACTTTC. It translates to CASSSPLSGANVLTF. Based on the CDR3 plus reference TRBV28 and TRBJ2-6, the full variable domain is DVKVTQSSRYLVKRTGEKVFLECVQDMDHENMFWYRQDPGLGLRLIYFSYDVKMKEKGDIPEGYSVSREKKERFSLILESASTNQTSMYLCASSSPLSGANVLTFGAGSRLTVL.

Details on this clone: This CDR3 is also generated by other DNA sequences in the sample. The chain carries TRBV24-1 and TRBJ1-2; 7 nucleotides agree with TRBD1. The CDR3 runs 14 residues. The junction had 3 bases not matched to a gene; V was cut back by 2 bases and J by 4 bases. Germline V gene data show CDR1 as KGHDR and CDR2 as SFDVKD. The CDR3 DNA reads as TGTGCCACCAGTGATTCGAGGGGGCTCTATGGCTACACCTTC. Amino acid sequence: CATSDSRGLYGYTF.

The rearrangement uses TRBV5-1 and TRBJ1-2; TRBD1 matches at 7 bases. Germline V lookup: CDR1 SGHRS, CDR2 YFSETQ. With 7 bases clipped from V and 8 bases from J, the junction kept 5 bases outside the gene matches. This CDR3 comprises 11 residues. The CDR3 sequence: CASSTGSGYTF. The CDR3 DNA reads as TGCGCCAGCTCGACAGGGAGCGGCTACACCTTC.

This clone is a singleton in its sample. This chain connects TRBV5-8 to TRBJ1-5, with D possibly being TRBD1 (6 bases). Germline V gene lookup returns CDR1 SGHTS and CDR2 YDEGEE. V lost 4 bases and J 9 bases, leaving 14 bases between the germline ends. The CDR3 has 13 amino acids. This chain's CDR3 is CASSVDRRRPQHF. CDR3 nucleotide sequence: TGTGCCAGCAGCGTAGACAGGAGAAGGCCCCAGCATTTT.

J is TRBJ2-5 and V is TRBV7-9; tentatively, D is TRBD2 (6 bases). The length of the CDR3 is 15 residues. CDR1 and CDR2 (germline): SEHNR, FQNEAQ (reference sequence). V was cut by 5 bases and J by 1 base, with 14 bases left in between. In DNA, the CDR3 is TGTGCCAGCAGCCAACTGGGACTTTTCCAAGAGACCCAGTACTTC. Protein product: CASSQLGLFQETQYF. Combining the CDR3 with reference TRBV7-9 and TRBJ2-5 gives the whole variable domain DTGVSQNPRHKITKRGQNVTFRCDPISEHNRLYWYRQTLGQGPEFLTYFQNEAQLEKSRLLSDRFSAERPKGSFSTLEIQRTEQGDSAMYLCASSQLGLFQETQYFGPGTRLLVL.

The CDR3 nucleotides read TGCAGTGCTAGTAAACGGGACTACGAGCAGTACTTC. The encoded protein is CSASKRDYEQYF. The chain recombines TRBV20-1 with TRBJ2-7, with a possible D match to TRBD2 (5 bases). Trimming shortened V by 3 bases and J by 3 bases, and 9 bases separated the two germline ends. Germline V gene sequence: CDR1 DFQATT, CDR2 SNEGSKA (reference sequence). The CDR3 covers 12 residues.

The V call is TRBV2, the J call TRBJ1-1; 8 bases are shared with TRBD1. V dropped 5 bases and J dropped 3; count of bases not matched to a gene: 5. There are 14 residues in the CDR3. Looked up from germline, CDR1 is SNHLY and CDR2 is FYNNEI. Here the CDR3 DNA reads TGTGCCAGCAGTTTCAGGGGGCAGGACACTGAAGCTTTCTTT. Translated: CASSFRGQDTEAFF.

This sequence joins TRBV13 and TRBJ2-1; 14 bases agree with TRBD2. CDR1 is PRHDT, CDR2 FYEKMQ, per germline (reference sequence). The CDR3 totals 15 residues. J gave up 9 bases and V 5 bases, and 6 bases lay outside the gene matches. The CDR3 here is CASSPGLAGVFEQFF. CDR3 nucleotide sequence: TGTGCCAGCAGCCCGGGACTAGCGGGAGTATTTGAGCAGTTCTTC.

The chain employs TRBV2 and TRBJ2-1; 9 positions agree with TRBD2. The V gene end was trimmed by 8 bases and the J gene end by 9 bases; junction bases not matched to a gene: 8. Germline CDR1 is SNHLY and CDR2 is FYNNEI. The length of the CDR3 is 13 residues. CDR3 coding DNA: TGTGCCAGCCGCGGACTAGCGAGGGGTGAGCAGTTCTTC. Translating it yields CASRGLARGEQFF.

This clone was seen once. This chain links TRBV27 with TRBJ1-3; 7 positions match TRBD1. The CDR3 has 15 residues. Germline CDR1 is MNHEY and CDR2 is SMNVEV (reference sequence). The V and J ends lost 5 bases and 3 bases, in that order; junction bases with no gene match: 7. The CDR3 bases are TGTGCCAGCAGTCAGACACGACAGGGTGGAAACACCATATATTTT. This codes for CASSQTRQGGNTIYF.

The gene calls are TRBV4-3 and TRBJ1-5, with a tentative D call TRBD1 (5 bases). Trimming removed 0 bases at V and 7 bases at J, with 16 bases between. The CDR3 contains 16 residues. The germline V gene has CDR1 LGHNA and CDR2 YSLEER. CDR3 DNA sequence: TGCGCCAGCAGCCAAGATTATATGGGGGAGGGCCAGCCCCAGCATTTT. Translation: CASSQDYMGEGQPQHF.

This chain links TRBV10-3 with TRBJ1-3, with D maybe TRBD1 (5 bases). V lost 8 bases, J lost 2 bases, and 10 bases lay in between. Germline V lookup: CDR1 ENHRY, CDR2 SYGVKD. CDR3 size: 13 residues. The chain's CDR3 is CAIEPGAGNTIYF. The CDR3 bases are TGTGCCATCGAGCCGGGGGCTGGAAACACCATATATTTT.

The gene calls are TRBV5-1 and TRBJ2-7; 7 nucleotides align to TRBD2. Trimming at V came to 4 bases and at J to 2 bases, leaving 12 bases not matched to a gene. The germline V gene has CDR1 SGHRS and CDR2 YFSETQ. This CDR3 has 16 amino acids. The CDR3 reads CASSTQALAAAYEQYF. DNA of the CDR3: TGCGCCAGCAGCACCCAGGCGCTAGCGGCCGCCTACGAGCAGTACTTC. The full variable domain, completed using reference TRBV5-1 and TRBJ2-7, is KAGVTQTPRYLIKTRGQQVTLSCSPISGHRSVSWYQQTPGQGLQFLFEYFSETQRNKGNFPGRFSGRQFSNSRSEMNVSTLELGDSALYLCASSTQALAAAYEQYFGPGTRLTVT.

CDR3 nucleotides: TGTGCCAGCAGTCTACGACAGGCCAACTATGGCTACACCTTC. It is translated as CASSLRQANYGYTF. This chain links TRBV27 with TRBJ1-2, with D possibly matching TRBD1 (6 bases). This CDR3 region has 14 residues. Deletions cut 5 bases from V and 2 bases from J, with 12 bases between. In germline, CDR1 is MNHEY, CDR2 SMNVEV (reference sequence).

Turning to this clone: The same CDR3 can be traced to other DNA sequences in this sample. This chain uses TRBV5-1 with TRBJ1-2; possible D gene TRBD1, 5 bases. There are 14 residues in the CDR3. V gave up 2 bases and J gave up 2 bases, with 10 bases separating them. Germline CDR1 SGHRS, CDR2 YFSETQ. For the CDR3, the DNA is TGCGCCAGCAGCTTAGGGGCGGGAAACTATGGCTACACCTTC. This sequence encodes CASSLGAGNYGYTF.